The sequence of this TCR beta chain was determined in a study of blood T cell repertoires in COVID-19. Study-wide context: T cells, B-cell-depleted T cells, or PBMCs supplied cDNA or gDNA.

Generated by immunoSEQ multiplex PCR, the TCRdb table keeps only in-frame clones and is missing some. The sample has 120,000 or so clones; 70% to 90% are singletons. Trimming cost V 5 bases and J 13 bases, with 17 bases left between them. The CDR3 contains 12 residues. Germline loops: CDR1 SEHNR, CDR2 FQNEAQ (reference sequence). The clonotype originates from a man in his fifties or sixties with acute or convalescent COVID-19. V is TRBV7-9 and J is TRBJ1-1; D perhaps matches TRBD1 (6 bases). Sequenced input: peripheral blood. The CDR3 DNA reads TGTGCCAGCAGCCTGGGACACCCCGAGGGTTTCTTT. Translating gives CASSLGHPEGFF.